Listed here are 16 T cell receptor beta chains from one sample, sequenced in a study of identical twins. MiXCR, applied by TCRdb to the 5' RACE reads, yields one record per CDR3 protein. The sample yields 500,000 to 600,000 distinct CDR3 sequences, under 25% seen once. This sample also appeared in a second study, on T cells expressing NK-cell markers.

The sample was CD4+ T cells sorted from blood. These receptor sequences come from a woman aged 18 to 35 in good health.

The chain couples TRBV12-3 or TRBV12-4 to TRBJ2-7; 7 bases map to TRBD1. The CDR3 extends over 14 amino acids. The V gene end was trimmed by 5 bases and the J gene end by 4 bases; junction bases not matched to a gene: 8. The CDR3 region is CASSPDRTFYEQYF. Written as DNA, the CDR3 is TGTGCCAGCAGTCCGGACAGGACCTTTTACGAGCAGTACTTC.

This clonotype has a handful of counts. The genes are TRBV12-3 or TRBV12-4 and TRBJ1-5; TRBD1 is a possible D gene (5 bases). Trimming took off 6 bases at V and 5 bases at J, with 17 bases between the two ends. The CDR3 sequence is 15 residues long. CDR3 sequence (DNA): TGTGCCAGCAGCCACTGGGGGGTTAGGGATCAGCCCCAGCATTTT. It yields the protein CASSHWGVRDQPQHF.

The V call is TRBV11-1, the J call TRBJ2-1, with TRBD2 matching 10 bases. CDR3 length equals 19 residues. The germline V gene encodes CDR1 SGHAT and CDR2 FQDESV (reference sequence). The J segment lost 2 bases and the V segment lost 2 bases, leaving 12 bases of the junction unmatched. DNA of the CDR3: TGTGCCAGCAGCTTATGGCGGACTAGCGGTAATAGGGCCTACAATGAGCAGTTCTTC. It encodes CASSLWRTSGNRAYNEQFF.

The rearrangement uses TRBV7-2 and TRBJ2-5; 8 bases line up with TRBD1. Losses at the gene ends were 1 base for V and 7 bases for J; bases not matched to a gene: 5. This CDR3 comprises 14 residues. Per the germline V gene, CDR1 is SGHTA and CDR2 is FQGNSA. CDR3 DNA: TGTGCCAGCAGCTTAGACCAGGGGGCGGGGACCCAGTACTTC. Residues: CASSLDQGAGTQYF.

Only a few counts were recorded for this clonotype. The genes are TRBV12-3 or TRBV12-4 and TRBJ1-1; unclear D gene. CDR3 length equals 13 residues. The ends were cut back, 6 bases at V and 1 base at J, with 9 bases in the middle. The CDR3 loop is CASSQRKNTEAFF. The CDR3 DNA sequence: TGTGCCAGCAGCCAAAGAAAGAACACTGAAGCTTTCTTT.

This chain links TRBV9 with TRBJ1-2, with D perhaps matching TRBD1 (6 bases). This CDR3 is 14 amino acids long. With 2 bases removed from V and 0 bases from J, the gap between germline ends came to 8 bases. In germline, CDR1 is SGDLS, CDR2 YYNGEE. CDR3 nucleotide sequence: TGTGCCAGCAGCGTGGACAGCTCTAACTATGGCTACACCTTC. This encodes CASSVDSSNYGYTF.

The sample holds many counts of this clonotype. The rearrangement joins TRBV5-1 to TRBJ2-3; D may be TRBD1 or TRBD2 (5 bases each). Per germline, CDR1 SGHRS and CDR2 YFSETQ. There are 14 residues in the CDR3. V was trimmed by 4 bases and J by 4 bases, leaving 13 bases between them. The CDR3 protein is CASSTGTSADTQYF. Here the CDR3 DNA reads TGCGCCAGCAGCACGGGGACGTCGGCAGATACGCAGTATTTT.

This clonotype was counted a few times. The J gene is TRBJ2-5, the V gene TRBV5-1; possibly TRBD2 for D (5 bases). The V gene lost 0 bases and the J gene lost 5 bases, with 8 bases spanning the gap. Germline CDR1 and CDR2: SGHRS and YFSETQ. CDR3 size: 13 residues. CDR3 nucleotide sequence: TGCGCCAGCAGCTTGGAAGTAGCGGAGACCCAGTACTTC. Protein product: CASSLEVAETQYF.

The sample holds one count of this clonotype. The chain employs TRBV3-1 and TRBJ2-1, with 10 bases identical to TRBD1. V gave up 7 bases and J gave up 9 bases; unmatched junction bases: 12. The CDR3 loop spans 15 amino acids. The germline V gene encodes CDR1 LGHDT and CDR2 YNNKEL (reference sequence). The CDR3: CASTYRDRGEGEQFF. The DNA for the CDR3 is TGTGCCAGCACATACAGGGACAGGGGTGAGGGTGAGCAGTTCTTC.

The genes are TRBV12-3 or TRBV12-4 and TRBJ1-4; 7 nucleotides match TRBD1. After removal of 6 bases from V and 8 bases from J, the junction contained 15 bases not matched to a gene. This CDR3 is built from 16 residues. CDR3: CASSPGKQGRGEKLFF. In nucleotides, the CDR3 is TGTGCCAGCAGCCCCGGTAAACAGGGGAGGGGCGAAAAACTGTTTTTT.

CDR3 coding DNA: TGCGCCAGCAGCTTAGCCTTTGGCTCCTACAATGAGCAGTTCTTC. As protein: CASSLAFGSYNEQFF. This rearrangement joins TRBV5-1 to TRBJ2-1; D ambiguous. Trimming shortened V by 2 bases and J by 0 bases, and 9 bases separated the two germline ends. The CDR3 is 15 amino acids. Germline V gives CDR1 SGHRS, CDR2 YFSETQ.

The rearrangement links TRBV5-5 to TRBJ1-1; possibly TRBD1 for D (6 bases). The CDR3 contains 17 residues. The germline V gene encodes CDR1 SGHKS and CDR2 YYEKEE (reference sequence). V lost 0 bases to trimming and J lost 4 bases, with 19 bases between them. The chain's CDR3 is CASSLEAGRGLFTEAFF. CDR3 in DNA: TGTGCCAGCAGCTTGGAGGCTGGACGGGGGCTGTTCACTGAAGCTTTCTTT. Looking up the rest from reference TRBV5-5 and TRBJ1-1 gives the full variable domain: DAGVTQSPTHLIKTRGQQVTLRCSPISGHKSVSWYQQVLGQGPQFIFQYYEKEERGRGNFPDRFSARQFPNYSSELNVNALLLGDSALYLCASSLEAGRGLFTEAFFGQGTRLTVV.

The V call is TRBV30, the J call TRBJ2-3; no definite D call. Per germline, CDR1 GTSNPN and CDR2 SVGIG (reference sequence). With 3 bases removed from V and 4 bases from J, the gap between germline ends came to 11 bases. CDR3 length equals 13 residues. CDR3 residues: CAWSVGSPDTQYF. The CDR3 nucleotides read TGTGCCTGGAGCGTGGGAAGCCCAGATACGCAGTATTTT.

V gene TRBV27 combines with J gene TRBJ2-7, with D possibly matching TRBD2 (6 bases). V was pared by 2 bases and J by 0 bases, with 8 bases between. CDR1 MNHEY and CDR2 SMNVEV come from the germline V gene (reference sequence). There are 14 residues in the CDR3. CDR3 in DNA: TGTGCCAGCAGTTTACGACTAGTCTCCTACGAGCAGTACTTC. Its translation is CASSLRLVSYEQYF.

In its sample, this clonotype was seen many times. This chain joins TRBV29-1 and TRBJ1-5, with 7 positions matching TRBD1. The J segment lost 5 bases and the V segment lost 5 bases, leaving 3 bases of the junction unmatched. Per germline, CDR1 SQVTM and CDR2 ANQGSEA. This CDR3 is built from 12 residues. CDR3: CSVRTGDQPQHF. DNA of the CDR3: TGCAGCGTTCGTACAGGGGATCAGCCCCAGCATTTT. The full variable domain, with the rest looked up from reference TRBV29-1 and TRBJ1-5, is SAVISQKPSRDICQRGTSLTIQCQVDSQVTMMFWYRQQPGQSLTLIATANQGSEATYESGFVIDKFPISRPNLTFSTLTVSNMSPEDSSIYLCSVRTGDQPQHFGDGTRLSIL.

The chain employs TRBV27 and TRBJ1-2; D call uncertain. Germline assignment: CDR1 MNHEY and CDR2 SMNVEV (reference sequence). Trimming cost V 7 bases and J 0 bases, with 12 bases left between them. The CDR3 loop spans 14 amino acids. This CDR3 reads CASNRRTPNYGYTF. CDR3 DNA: TGTGCCAGCAATAGAAGAACGCCTAACTATGGCTACACCTTC.